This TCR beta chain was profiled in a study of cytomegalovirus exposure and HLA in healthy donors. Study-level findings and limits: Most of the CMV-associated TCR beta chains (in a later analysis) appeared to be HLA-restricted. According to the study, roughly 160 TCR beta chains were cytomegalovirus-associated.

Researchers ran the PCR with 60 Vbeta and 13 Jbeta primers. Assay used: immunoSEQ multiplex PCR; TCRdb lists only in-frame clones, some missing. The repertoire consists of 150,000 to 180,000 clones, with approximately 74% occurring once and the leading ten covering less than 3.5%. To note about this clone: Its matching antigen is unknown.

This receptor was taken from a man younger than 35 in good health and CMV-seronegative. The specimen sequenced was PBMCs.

DNA for the CDR3: TGCGCCAGCAGCCAACTAATACAGGTTACCACTGAAGCTTTCTTT. Translating it yields CASSQLIQVTTEAFF. The gene calls are TRBV4-3 and TRBJ1-1; a weak D match, TRBD1 (5 bases). The V gene lost 2 bases and the J gene lost 4 bases, with 14 bases spanning the gap. This CDR3 has 15 residues. Germline CDR1 reads LGHNA; CDR2 reads YSLEER.